One sample yielded the 28 T cell receptor beta chains listed below, sequenced in a study of memory CD4+ T cells and cytomegalovirus serostatus. The sort gate was single viable CD3+CD4+CD8-CD45RO+ cells for memory CD4+ T cells. Produced via immunoSEQ multiplex PCR; TCRdb's table is partial and in-frame only. This sample carries just under 60,000 clones, around 80% of them seen once, and the ten largest clones take approximately 1.1%. The sequencing input was memory CD4+ T cells from blood. The receptors derive from an adult in good health and CMV-seronegative.

The rearrangement joins TRBV30 to TRBJ2-7; D may match TRBD1 or TRBD2 (5 bases each). Germline V CDR1 and CDR2: GTSNPN, SVGIG (reference sequence). The CDR3 totals 12 residues. With 8 bases removed from V and 5 bases from J, the gap between germline ends came to 16 bases. CDR3 nucleotides: TGTGCCGGTGAGGGGTATGGGAACGAGCAGTACTTC. This codes for CAGEGYGNEQYF.

J is TRBJ1-1 and V is TRBV18; 7 nucleotides align to TRBD1. J lost 1 base, V lost 1 base, and 9 bases had no gene match. This CDR3 contains 17 residues. Germline assignment: CDR1 KGHSH and CDR2 LQKENI. In DNA, the CDR3 is TGTGCCAGCTCACCACTAAGCAGGGGGGCGGCGAACACTGAAGCTTTCTTT. It encodes CASSPLSRGAANTEAFF.

The J gene is TRBJ2-1, the V gene TRBV30; D is tentatively TRBD1 or TRBD2 (5 bases each). The length of the CDR3 is 14 residues. Between the trimmed V and J ends, which lost 5 bases and 4 bases, there was a span of 15 bases. Germline CDR1 and CDR2: GTSNPN and SVGIG (reference sequence). This CDR3 reads CAWRPGTEYNEQFF. The CDR3 nucleotides are TGTGCCTGGCGTCCCGGGACGGAGTACAATGAGCAGTTCTTC.

V gene TRBV28 combines with J gene TRBJ1-3; perhaps TRBD1 as D (5 bases). Germline loops: CDR1 MDHEN, CDR2 SYDVKM. V lost 6 bases to trimming and J lost 3 bases, with 15 bases between them. The length of the CDR3 is 15 residues. The CDR3 sequence is CASSSHGADGNTIYF. CDR3 nucleotide sequence: TGTGCCAGCAGCTCCCACGGGGCTGATGGAAACACCATATATTTT.

The chain has TRBV6-5 and TRBJ1-1, with D possibly matching TRBD1 (5 bases). The germline CDR1 and CDR2 sequences are MNHEY and SVGAGI. The V gene lost 6 bases and the J gene lost 5 bases, with 13 bases spanning the gap. This CDR3 has 13 amino acids. CDR3 region: CASRTGTSTEAFF. CDR3 sequence (DNA): TGTGCCAGCAGGACCGGGACGTCTACTGAAGCTTTCTTT.

This chain uses TRBV10-2 with TRBJ1-3; 8 bases line up with TRBD1. Germline values: CDR1 WSHSY, CDR2 SAAADI. The CDR3 consists of 13 residues. Unmatched junction bases numbered 2, after V lost 8 bases and J lost 2 bases. The CDR3 loop is CASGQGAGNTIYF. CDR3 coding DNA: TGCGCCAGCGGACAGGGAGCTGGAAACACCATATATTTT.

J is TRBJ2-2 and V is TRBV11-3; D not certain. Trimming cost V 7 bases and J 7 bases, with 7 bases left between them. This CDR3 has 11 residues. Germline CDR1 SGHNT, CDR2 YENEEA. The CDR3 bases are TGTGCCAGCAATCAGGACGGGGAGCTGTTTTTT. Translation gives CASNQDGELFF.

The chain employs TRBV7-8 and TRBJ2-5; 10 nucleotides align to TRBD2. The J segment lost 3 bases and the V segment lost 2 bases, leaving 12 bases of the junction unmatched. The germline gives CDR1 SGHVS, CDR2 FQNEAQ. CDR3 length equals 18 residues. The CDR3, as DNA: TGTGCCAGCAGCTTACGGGTAGCGGGAGGTATTAGGGAAGAGACCCAGTACTTC. It translates to CASSLRVAGGIREETQYF.

The V and J genes are TRBV5-1 and TRBJ2-7; TRBD2 agrees at 7 bases. Germline CDR1 and CDR2: SGHRS and YFSETQ. The ends lost 0 bases at V and 1 base at J; junction bases unmatched: 4. The CDR3 runs 15 residues. The CDR3 DNA follows: TGCGCCAGCAGCTTGGCTGGCGGGGGTTCCTACGAGCAGTACTTC. Its protein is CASSLAGGGSYEQYF.

The chain combines TRBV2 with TRBJ2-4; possible D gene TRBD2, 5 bases. The germline CDR1 and CDR2 sequences are SNHLY and FYNNEI. The CDR3 has 15 residues. Trimming removed 1 base from V and 8 bases from J, with 15 bases in between. The CDR3 bases are TGTGCCAGCAGTGAAGTGAGGGAAAGGCGGTACATTCAGTACTTC. Protein product: CASSEVRERRYIQYF.

The rearrangement links TRBV5-4 to TRBJ2-7; a possible D gene is TRBD1 (5 bases). The CDR3 totals 12 residues. CDR1 and CDR2 from the germline V gene are SGHNT and YYREEE (reference sequence). V shed 7 bases and J shed 4 bases, with 12 bases lying between them. CDR3 DNA: TGTGCCAGCGGCATCGACAGTTACGAGCAGTACTTC. It codes for CASGIDSYEQYF. Complete variable domain (other parts from reference TRBV5-4 and TRBJ2-7): ETGVTQSPTHLIKTRGQQVTLRCSSQSGHNTVSWYQQALGQGPQFIFQYYREEENGRGNFPPRFSGLQFPNYSSELNVNALELDDSALYLCASGIDSYEQYFGPGTRLTVT.

CDR3 protein: CASSYSASGRSYEQYF. As DNA, the CDR3 is TGTGCCAGCAGTTACTCCGCTAGCGGGAGATCCTACGAGCAGTACTTC. The J gene is TRBJ2-7, the V gene TRBV6-5, with 10 bases that match TRBD2. CDR3 length: 16 residues. The V and J ends lost 0 bases and 1 base, in that order; junction bases with no gene match: 3. Germline CDR1 and CDR2: MNHEY and SVGAGI.

The chain has TRBV7-2 and TRBJ1-2; D is possibly TRBD1 (6 bases). CDR1 is SGHTA and CDR2 is FQGNSA in the germline V gene. This CDR3 is 16 amino acids long. Trimming shortened V by 5 bases and J by 4 bases, and 20 bases separated the two germline ends. In DNA, the CDR3 is TGTGCCAGCAGCCCTAGGACAGACACGTTTGTCTATGGCTACACCTTC. Translating it yields CASSPRTDTFVYGYTF. The whole variable domain, filled in from reference TRBV7-2 and TRBJ1-2, reads GAGVSQSPSNKVTEKGKDVELRCDPISGHTALYWYRQSLGQGLEFLIYFQGNSAPDKSGLPSDRFSAERTGGSVSTLTIQRTQQEDSAVYLCASSPRTDTFVYGYTFGSGTRLTVV.

The chain carries TRBV6-4 and TRBJ2-1; 13 bases align to TRBD2. Germline loops: CDR1 MRHNA, CDR2 SNTAGT. This CDR3 is built from 15 residues. Trimming removed 3 bases from V and 5 bases from J; junction bases left unmatched: 1. The DNA of the CDR3 is TGTGCCAGCAGTGAGGGGACTAGCGGGAACAATGAGCAGTTCTTC. Protein product: CASSEGTSGNNEQFF.

The chain recombines TRBV7-2 with TRBJ2-3, with 7 positions matching TRBD1. CDR1 and CDR2 from the germline V gene are SGHTA and FQGNSA. After removal of 4 bases from V and 7 bases from J, the junction contained 11 bases not matched to a gene. This CDR3 contains 15 residues. In DNA form, the CDR3 reads TGTGCCAGCAGCTCCAGGGGGTTGGGACCATATACGCAGTATTTT. Translated: CASSSRGLGPYTQYF.

This sequence joins TRBV25-1 and TRBJ1-4, with 10 bases aligning to TRBD1. Germline CDR1 is MGHDK and CDR2 is SYGVNS. The CDR3 contains 12 residues. The junction had 0 bases not matched to a gene; V was cut back by 6 bases and J by 8 bases. The CDR3: CASRDRGEKLFF. In DNA, the CDR3 is TGTGCCAGCAGGGACAGGGGGGAAAAACTGTTTTTT. Variable domain in full (rest from reference TRBV25-1 and TRBJ1-4): EADIYQTPRYLVIGTGKKITLECSQTMGHDKMYWYQQDPGMELHLIHYSYGVNSTEKGDLSSESTVSRIRTEHFPLTLESARPSHTSQYLCASRDRGEKLFFGSGTQLSVL.

This chain joins TRBV5-5 and TRBJ1-1; D is perhaps TRBD1 (5 bases). The CDR3 is made up of 14 amino acids. The germline CDR1 and CDR2 sequences are SGHKS and YYEKEE (reference sequence). V was pared by 6 bases and J by 1 base, with 13 bases between. The CDR3 nucleotides are TGTGCCAGCAAGTGGGGGTATTCGAACACTGAAGCTTTCTTT. Translation gives CASKWGYSNTEAFF.

V and J are TRBV7-2 and TRBJ2-6, with D perhaps assigned TRBD1 or TRBD2 (5 bases each). Trimming cost V 0 bases and J 2 bases, with 17 bases left between them. The CDR3 spans 19 residues. The V gene's germline CDR1 is SGHTA and CDR2 FQGNSA. The CDR3 is CASSLAPGTGAPGANVLTF. CDR3 DNA: TGTGCCAGCAGCTTAGCGCCTGGGACGGGTGCCCCTGGGGCCAACGTCCTGACTTTC.

The chain couples TRBV25-1 to TRBJ1-2; D unresolved. The ends were cut back, 3 bases at V and 7 bases at J, with 12 bases in the middle. The germline V gene encodes CDR1 MGHDK and CDR2 SYGVNS. The CDR3 has 13 amino acids. The CDR3 loop reads CASSDLTKGGYTF. The CDR3 region has the DNA TGTGCCAGCAGTGATTTAACAAAAGGTGGCTACACCTTC.

The chain joins TRBV6-1 to TRBJ1-3; the D is unclear. Germline V lookup: CDR1 MNHNS, CDR2 SASEGT. This CDR3 is built from 14 residues. Deletions cut 4 bases from V and 0 bases from J, with 7 bases between. The CDR3 protein is CASSGGVSGNTIYF. In DNA form, the CDR3 reads TGTGCCAGCAGTGGGGGAGTCTCTGGAAACACCATATATTTT.

The rearrangement links TRBV10-1 to TRBJ2-3, with D tentatively TRBD2 (5 bases). Germline CDR1 and CDR2: WNHNN and SYGVQD (reference sequence). The CDR3 has 13 residues. V was shortened by 4 bases and J by 5 bases, with 10 bases between the two germline ends. The DNA for the CDR3 is TGCGCCAGCAGTGGGAGACGGGAAGATACGCAGTATTTT. Translating gives CASSGRREDTQYF.

The genes are TRBV11-3 and TRBJ1-3, with 7 bases fitting TRBD1. Germline trimming cut 5 bases from V and 0 bases from J; bases unmatched to any gene: 4. This CDR3 comprises 15 residues. CDR1 and CDR2 (germline): SGHNT, YENEEA. This CDR3 reads CASSVGGGSGNTIYF. CDR3 nucleotide sequence: TGTGCCAGCAGCGTAGGGGGCGGCTCTGGAAACACCATATATTTT.

CDR3 in amino acids: CASKLRDLGEAFF. CDR3 bases: TGTGCCAGCAAATTGAGGGATCTTGGTGAAGCTTTCTTT. The chain joins TRBV28 to TRBJ1-1, with D uncertain. V was cut by 7 bases and J by 7 bases, with 16 bases left in between. Germline V gene data show CDR1 as MDHEN and CDR2 as SYDVKM. The CDR3 extends over 13 amino acids.

V usage is TRBV28 and J usage is TRBJ2-2; D unclear. The CDR3 contains 14 residues. The ends were cut back, 4 bases at V and 1 base at J, with 7 bases in the middle. Germline CDR1 is MDHEN and CDR2 is SYDVKM. CDR3 bases: TGTGCCAGCAGTTCCGGCCTGAACACCGGGGAGCTGTTTTTT. This gives the protein CASSSGLNTGELFF.

The V gene is TRBV7-3, the J gene TRBJ2-3; 10 bases map to TRBD2. The junction had 5 bases not matched to a gene; V was cut back by 6 bases and J by 2 bases. The CDR3 has 15 amino acids. Looked up from germline, CDR1 is SGHTA and CDR2 is FQGTGA. The CDR3 nucleotides read TGTGCCAGCAGGAGGACTAGCGGAACCACAGATACGCAGTATTTT. It is translated as CASRRTSGTTDTQYF.

The V gene is TRBV7-8, the J gene TRBJ2-7; 11 bases match TRBD1. J gave up 7 bases and V 5 bases, and 7 bases lay outside the gene matches. Germline assignment: CDR1 SGHVS and CDR2 FQNEAQ. This CDR3 contains 14 residues. The CDR3 reads CASSDRDRGVEQYF. In nucleotides, the CDR3 is TGTGCCAGCAGCGACCGGGACAGGGGGGTTGAGCAGTACTTC.

This chain links TRBV6-5 with TRBJ1-2, with 7 bases lining up with TRBD1. V shed 4 bases and J 4 bases; nucleotides not matched to a gene: 3. CDR3 length: 13 amino acids. Looked up from germline, CDR1 is MNHEY and CDR2 is SVGAGI. In nucleotides, the CDR3 is TGTGCCAGCAGTTTGGACAGGAGCTATGGCTACACCTTC. Translating gives CASSLDRSYGYTF.

With regard to this clone: Other DNA sequences of this sample code for an identical CDR3. This sequence joins TRBV30 and TRBJ1-2; perhaps TRBD1 as D (5 bases). Germline loops: CDR1 GTSNPN, CDR2 SVGIG (reference sequence). The V end was cut by 3 bases, the J end by 4 bases, with 12 bases between. The CDR3 sequence is 13 residues long. CDR3 amino acids: CAWSRDRPYGYTF. The CDR3, as DNA: TGTGCCTGGAGCAGGGACCGGCCCTATGGCTACACCTTC.